The 31 T cell receptor beta chains below come from one sample, sequenced in a study of T cells in narcolepsy. Sequenced by immunoSEQ multiplex PCR; TCRdb stores in-frame clones only, minus some. The table has fewer than 35,000 clones, about 80% seen once. Input material: CD45RA- memory CD4+ T cells from PBMCs. The receptors come from a human donor with narcolepsy.

J is TRBJ2-7 and V is TRBV5-4, with 7 bases aligning to TRBD1. V lost 0 bases and J lost 5; bases outside the gene matches: 8. The CDR3 sequence is 15 residues long. The germline gives CDR1 SGHNT, CDR2 YYREEE (reference sequence). CDR3 bases: TGTGCCAGCAGCTTGGCCTTACAGGGGCCAAACGAGCAGTACTTC. It yields the protein CASSLALQGPNEQYF.

The V gene is TRBV19, the J gene TRBJ2-3; no clear D. From germline, CDR1 is LNHDA and CDR2 SQIVND (reference sequence). V was trimmed by 0 bases and J by 6 bases, leaving 13 bases between them. The CDR3 consists of 15 residues. DNA of the CDR3: TGTGCCAGTAGTATAGATATTGCCCCCCCGGATACGCAGTATTTT. Protein product: CASSIDIAPPDTQYF.

Comment on this clone: Within the sample, other DNA sequences also encode this same CDR3. V and J are TRBV2 and TRBJ2-2, with 9 bases matching TRBD2. The CDR3 is 18 residues long. Germline CDR1 is SNHLY and CDR2 is FYNNEI. J was trimmed by 7 bases and V by 1 base; bases with no gene match: 13. In DNA form, the CDR3 reads TGTGCCAGCAGTGAAGTGAGGGGCGGCGGGGGGGCTGGCGGGGAGCTGTTTTTT. Translation gives CASSEVRGGGGAGGELFF.

The chain employs TRBV2 and TRBJ2-4; TRBD2 matches at 14 bases. The J segment lost 5 bases and the V segment lost 8 bases, leaving 8 bases of the junction unmatched. CDR3 size: 16 residues. The germline V gene encodes CDR1 SNHLY and CDR2 FYNNEI. CDR3 DNA sequence: TGTGCCAGCGGACTAGCGGGGGGACGAGGGGAAAACATTCAGTACTTC. The encoded protein is CASGLAGGRGENIQYF.

This chain joins TRBV30 and TRBJ1-5; D is unclear. Between the trimmed V and J ends, which lost 3 bases and 9 bases, there was a span of 15 bases. The CDR3 has 13 amino acids. Germline lookup yields CDR1 GTSNPN and CDR2 SVGIG (reference sequence). Here the CDR3 DNA reads TGTGCCTGGAGAGCATCGGACCTAGGGCCCCAGCATTTT. Its protein is CAWRASDLGPQHF. The whole variable domain, remainder taken from reference TRBV30 and TRBJ1-5, is SQTIHQWPATLVQPVGSPLSLECTVEGTSNPNLYWYRQAAGRGLQLLFYSVGIGQISSEVPQNLSASRPQDRQFILSSKKLLLSDSGFYLCAWRASDLGPQHFGDGTRLSIL.

This chain uses TRBV6-1 with TRBJ2-1; weak D call: TRBD1 (5 bases). Per the germline V gene, CDR1 is MNHNS and CDR2 is SASEGT. The V end was cut by 4 bases, the J end by 0 bases, with 16 bases between. The CDR3 is made up of 17 amino acids. CDR3 bases: TGTGCCAGCAGTGCGGGCCAGGGTAGCATCTCCTACAATGAGCAGTTCTTC. It codes for CASSAGQGSISYNEQFF.

This clone has only a few counts. The chain links TRBV2 to TRBJ1-1; D ambiguous. CDR3 length: 11 residues. The V gene lost 7 bases and the J gene lost 11 bases, with 14 bases spanning the gap. In germline, CDR1 is SNHLY, CDR2 FYNNEI. This CDR3 is CASTLGKGAFF. The CDR3 DNA reads TGTGCCAGCACATTGGGGAAAGGGGCTTTCTTT.

V usage is TRBV10-3 and J usage is TRBJ1-6, with a weak D call TRBD1 (5 bases). The CDR3 has 17 amino acids. Per germline, CDR1 ENHRY and CDR2 SYGVKD. V dropped 2 bases and J dropped 6 bases, with 17 bases sitting between them. The CDR3 sequence is CAISERGGLGLNSPLHF. CDR3 nucleotides: TGTGCCATCAGTGAGCGGGGCGGGCTAGGGCTTAATTCACCCCTCCACTTT.

The CDR3 here is CASSTTGNTEAFF. CDR3 in DNA: TGTGCCAGCTCAACTACAGGGAACACTGAAGCTTTCTTT. The rearrangement uses TRBV18 and TRBJ1-1; a weak D match, TRBD1 (5 bases). This CDR3 region has 13 residues. Germline CDR1 reads KGHSH; CDR2 reads LQKENI. Trimming left V 5 bases short and J 1 base short, with 8 bases between.

This chain links TRBV9 with TRBJ1-3; maybe TRBD1 (6 bases). In germline, CDR1 is SGDLS, CDR2 YYNGEE. V lost 4 bases to trimming and J lost 2 bases, with 22 bases between them. The CDR3 runs 18 residues. The CDR3 DNA is TGTGCCAGCAGCCCCACCTCTCCCCAGGGGTTGCCTGGAAACACCATATATTTT. Protein: CASSPTSPQGLPGNTIYF.

V gene TRBV6-6 combines with J gene TRBJ2-5; 7 bases are shared with TRBD2. CDR1 and CDR2 (germline): MNHNY, SVGAGI (reference sequence). The CDR3 is made up of 14 amino acids. Trimming cost V 3 bases and J 4 bases; bases outside gene matches: 5. CDR3 amino acids: CASSYGAGVETQYF. CDR3 in DNA: TGTGCCAGCAGTTATGGGGCGGGGGTAGAGACCCAGTACTTC.

CDR3 nucleotides: TGTGCCAGCAGCCCCGGGACAGGCTTAGAAAAACTGTTTTTT. Protein product: CASSPGTGLEKLFF. The V call is TRBV9, the J call TRBJ1-4; 8 bases align to TRBD1. Germline loops: CDR1 SGDLS, CDR2 YYNGEE. The CDR3 covers 14 residues. V lost 4 bases, J lost 8 bases, and 7 bases stayed unmatched.

This chain uses TRBV10-3 with TRBJ2-7; 7 bases agree with TRBD1. The CDR3 sequence is 16 residues long. Germline V gives CDR1 ENHRY, CDR2 SYGVKD. V shed 2 bases and J 0 bases; nucleotides not matched to a gene: 7. The CDR3 spells CAISERGTASSYEQYF. The CDR3 DNA reads as TGTGCCATCAGTGAGCGAGGGACAGCAAGCTCCTACGAGCAGTACTTC.

This clone was counted between two and nine times. The rearrangement joins TRBV7-3 to TRBJ1-2; 9 nucleotides align to TRBD1. Looked up from germline, CDR1 is SGHTA and CDR2 is FQGTGA. With V trimmed by 4 bases and J by 8 bases, 5 bases remained unmatched. CDR3 length: 13 amino acids. CDR3 nucleotides: TGTGCCAGCAGCTCCGGACAGGGGAGGGGCTACACCTTC. This translates into CASSSGQGRGYTF.

The CDR3: CASTSGTGRQPQHF. Written as DNA, the CDR3 is TGTGCCAGCACCTCCGGGACAGGGCGTCAGCCCCAGCATTTT. The chain combines TRBV7-9 with TRBJ1-5; 9 nucleotides match TRBD1. CDR3 length: 14 amino acids. Losses at the gene ends were 7 bases for V and 6 bases for J; bases not matched to a gene: 7. Germline V lookup: CDR1 SEHNR, CDR2 FQNEAQ (reference sequence).

The chain joins TRBV25-1 to TRBJ2-1; 7 bases are a match to TRBD1. Germline V CDR1 and CDR2: MGHDK, SYGVNS. The V gene end was trimmed by 7 bases and the J gene end by 3 bases; junction bases not matched to a gene: 6. The length of the CDR3 is 14 residues. CDR3 sequence reads: CASKTGDGYNEQFF. In DNA form, the CDR3 reads TGTGCCAGCAAAACAGGGGACGGCTACAATGAGCAGTTCTTC.

This chain links TRBV9 with TRBJ1-5; a possible D gene is TRBD1 (5 bases). The CDR3 sequence is 15 residues long. V lost 4 bases, J lost 7 bases, and 18 bases lay in between. In germline, CDR1 is SGDLS, CDR2 YYNGEE. This CDR3 is CASSRLGREDQPQHF. The CDR3 DNA follows: TGTGCCAGCAGCCGTCTAGGCAGGGAGGACCAGCCCCAGCATTTT.

The V gene is TRBV9, the J gene TRBJ2-3, with D perhaps matching TRBD2 (6 bases). The germline gives CDR1 SGDLS, CDR2 YYNGEE. The CDR3 has 16 residues. Deletions cut 4 bases from V and 6 bases from J, with 21 bases between. CDR3 sequence: CASSPLSSGVGDTQYF. The DNA for the CDR3 is TGTGCCAGCAGCCCCTTGTCGTCGGGGGTGGGGGATACGCAGTATTTT.

This clone was counted a single time. V usage is TRBV4-2 and J usage is TRBJ1-2, with unresolved D. V was trimmed by 0 bases and J by 0 bases, leaving 11 bases between them. Germline V lookup: CDR1 LGHNA, CDR2 YNFKEQ. The CDR3 sequence is 16 residues long. The CDR3 nucleotides are TGTGCCAGCAGCCAAGACTTCACGGGCGCTAACTATGGCTACACCTTC. Translation: CASSQDFTGANYGYTF.

V and J are TRBV30 and TRBJ1-5; no definite D call. There are 12 residues in the CDR3. Germline CDR1 is GTSNPN and CDR2 is SVGIG (reference sequence). Trimming took 1 base from V and 6 from J, leaving 7 bases between them. CDR3 in amino acids: CAWSGGAQPQHF. In DNA, the CDR3 is TGTGCCTGGAGTGGCGGCGCTCAGCCCCAGCATTTT.

The rearrangement uses TRBV5-4 and TRBJ1-1; 10 positions agree with TRBD1. Germline V gives CDR1 SGHNT, CDR2 YYREEE (reference sequence). The trim removed 3 bases at V and 5 bases at J, leaving 13 bases unmatched. This CDR3 region has 17 residues. The CDR3 spells CASSSDRGRDGKTEAFF. The CDR3, as DNA: TGTGCCAGCAGCTCCGACAGGGGGCGGGATGGTAAGACTGAAGCTTTCTTT.

The count of this clone is one. V is TRBV5-4 and J is TRBJ2-6, with 10 bases identical to TRBD2. J lost 0 bases, V lost 4 bases, and 4 bases had no gene match. This CDR3 region has 17 residues. Germline CDR1 reads SGHNT; CDR2 reads YYREEE (reference sequence). The DNA for the CDR3 is TGTGCCAGCAGCCGTAGCGGGGGGCCCTCTGGGGCCAACGTCCTGACTTTC. It is translated as CASSRSGGPSGANVLTF.

This clone has just a few counts. The rearrangement joins TRBV4-2 to TRBJ2-3, with a possible D match to TRBD2 (6 bases). CDR3 length: 16 residues. With 0 bases removed from V and 6 bases from J, the gap between germline ends came to 16 bases. CDR1 and CDR2 from the germline V gene are LGHNA and YNFKEQ. CDR3: CASSQEAGLRSDTQYF. As DNA, the CDR3 is TGTGCCAGCAGCCAAGAAGCGGGCTTACGCTCGGATACGCAGTATTTT.

The rearrangement joins TRBV7-2 to TRBJ1-5; the D gene is possibly TRBD1 (6 bases). V was shortened by 0 bases and J by 4 bases, with 10 bases between the two germline ends. The CDR3 totals 15 residues. The germline V gene encodes CDR1 SGHTA and CDR2 FQGNSA. The CDR3: CASSLAFTGNQPQHF. Here the CDR3 DNA reads TGTGCCAGCAGCTTAGCGTTCACAGGGAATCAGCCCCAGCATTTT.

The chain combines TRBV30 with TRBJ1-4; the D is unclear. This CDR3 is built from 10 residues. Trimming cost V 6 bases and J 5 bases, with 4 bases left between them. Germline CDR1 GTSNPN, CDR2 SVGIG (reference sequence). CDR3 sequence: CACYNEKLFF. CDR3 bases: TGTGCCTGTTACAATGAAAAACTGTTTTTT. Using reference TRBV30 and TRBJ1-4 for the parts outside the CDR3, the full variable domain is SQTIHQWPATLVQPVGSPLSLECTVEGTSNPNLYWYRQAAGRGLQLLFYSVGIGQISSEVPQNLSASRPQDRQFILSSKKLLLSDSGFYLCACYNEKLFFGSGTQLSVL.

The J gene is TRBJ2-1, the V gene TRBV11-1, with D perhaps TRBD2 (5 bases). CDR1 SGHAT and CDR2 FQDESV come from the germline V gene (reference sequence). Trimming removed 1 base from V and 4 bases from J, with 20 bases in between. The CDR3 length is 18 residues. The CDR3: CASSLGLDWAGVYNEQFF. DNA of the CDR3: TGTGCCAGCAGCTTAGGACTGGACTGGGCTGGGGTTTACAATGAGCAGTTCTTC.

The sample holds a few counts of this clone. The V call is TRBV19, the J call TRBJ1-6; D gene ambiguous. The CDR3 loop spans 14 amino acids. Germline V CDR1 and CDR2: LNHDA, SQIVND (reference sequence). Trimming took 4 bases from V and 8 from J, leaving 12 bases between them. The CDR3 protein is CASSNLQWDSPLHF. The CDR3 DNA sequence: TGTGCCAGTAGTAATCTACAGTGGGATTCACCCCTCCACTTT.

In this sample, this clone turned up once. The chain couples TRBV6-6 to TRBJ2-5, with unresolved D. The germline V gene has CDR1 MNHNY and CDR2 SVGAGI (reference sequence). V lost 2 bases, J lost 1 base, and 11 bases lay in between. The CDR3 totals 15 residues. CDR3 residues: CASSYGRRLQETQYF. In DNA, the CDR3 is TGTGCCAGCAGTTACGGTAGACGCCTCCAAGAGACCCAGTACTTC.

This clone appeared once. The chain employs TRBV7-2 and TRBJ1-6, with a weak D call TRBD1 (5 bases). Trimming stripped 1 base from V and 5 bases from J, with 9 bases between. The length of the CDR3 is 15 residues. Germline V gene data show CDR1 as SGHTA and CDR2 as FQGNSA. DNA for the CDR3: TGTGCCAGCAGCTTAGGAGGGGCGGATAATTCACCCCTCCACTTT. Its translation: CASSLGGADNSPLHF.

The chain links TRBV2 to TRBJ1-2; D gene ambiguous. V lost 3 bases to trimming and J lost 2 bases, with 10 bases between them. Germline CDR1 SNHLY, CDR2 FYNNEI. The CDR3 is 14 amino acids. This CDR3 reads CASSDLGGNYGYTF. The CDR3 nucleotides read TGTGCCAGCAGTGACCTCGGAGGGAACTATGGCTACACCTTC.

J is TRBJ2-7 and V is TRBV7-2; D may be TRBD1 (6 bases). The CDR3 is 14 amino acids. V was cut by 0 bases and J by 6 bases, with 12 bases left in between. Germline values: CDR1 SGHTA, CDR2 FQGNSA. CDR3 residues: CASSLAQGTGEQYV. DNA for the CDR3: TGTGCCAGCAGCTTAGCCCAGGGGACGGGCGAGCAGTACGTC.